This TCR beta chain emerged from a study of cytomegalovirus exposure and HLA in healthy donors. Findings and caveats of the study: For presence/absence analyses, sequencing depth was assumed to be roughly uniform across donors. Other equally common chains were less clonally expanded than HLA-associated TCR beta chains, a later analysis showed. Cytomegalovirus association was assigned to approximately 160 TCR beta chains.

The CDR3 sequence is 21 residues long. Primers included in the PCR were 60 Vbeta and 13 Jbeta primers. Profiled with immunoSEQ multiplex PCR; TCRdb holds only in-frame clones, not every one. The sample records about 110,000 clones, approximately 70% being singletons. With respect to this clone: Its target is not known.

Material for sequencing was PBMCs. This receptor was identified in a woman aged 30 to 39 in good health and CMV-seronegative. This sequence joins TRBV12-2 and TRBJ2-1; the D call in the table, TRBD2, was not verified against the DNA. TRBV12-2 is deemed a pseudogene. The CDR3 reads CASRLVYRWARLGLTNNEQFF. Here the CDR3 DNA reads TGTGCAAGTCGCTTAGTCTATCGGTGGGCTCGATTGGGACTTACGAACAATGAGCAGTTCTTC.